This TCR beta chain was captured by sequencing in a study of blood T cell repertoires in COVID-19. In the study overall: Samples of COVID-19 (acute and convalescent) were obtained from the United States, Italy and Spain.

Source study methods: Reference gene primers were amplified, and this amplification served to estimate nucleated cell counts. Clones were sequenced by immunoSEQ multiplex PCR, and TCRdb holds only the in-frame ones, with some missing. The V and J calls and clone size come from that table; D and trimming were worked out from the DNA. The sample records roughly 50,000 clones, approximately 90% being singletons. The CDR3 is 13 amino acids. The germline CDR1 and CDR2 sequences are SGHRS and YFSETQ. The V gene lost 4 bases and the J gene lost 0 bases, with 7 bases spanning the gap. This chain joins TRBV5-1 and TRBJ1-1; D not resolved. The receptor was derived from an elderly man with acute or convalescent COVID-19. Material: peripheral blood. This CDR3 is CASSAGLNTEAFF. CDR3 in DNA: TGCGCCAGCAGCGCCGGTTTGAACACTGAAGCTTTCTTT.